This TCR beta chain was documented in a study of shared clonotypes between healthy human individuals. Turning to the study itself: There were three CD4 naive, three CD4 memory, two CD8 naive and one CD8 memory plates per donor.

Genomic DNA (from each subset) was split evenly across several immunoSEQ plates. On sorted subsets, replicate PCRs used 200 to 250 ng DNA, or tens of thousands of T cell genomes. TCRdb's table, derived via immunoSEQ multiplex PCR, lists solely in-frame clones and lacks some. The repertoire consists of approximately 340,000 clones, with about 74% occurring once and the leading ten covering 9% to 12%. This clone was seen many times. This CDR3 comprises 16 residues. Trimming took 3 bases from V and 4 from J; bases not matched to a gene: 5. The germline V gene encodes CDR1 KGHSH and CDR2 LQKENI. This TCR came from a man aged 30-40 years in good health. The sequenced sample consisted of memory CD4+ T cells sorted from blood. This sample's subset: CD45RA-negative fraction. This chain connects TRBV18 to TRBJ2-2, with 10 bases aligning to TRBD2. CDR3 in DNA: TGTGCCAGCTCACCTTCTAGCGGGAGAATCACCGGGGAGCTGTTTTTT. Translated, it gives CASSPSSGRITGELFF.